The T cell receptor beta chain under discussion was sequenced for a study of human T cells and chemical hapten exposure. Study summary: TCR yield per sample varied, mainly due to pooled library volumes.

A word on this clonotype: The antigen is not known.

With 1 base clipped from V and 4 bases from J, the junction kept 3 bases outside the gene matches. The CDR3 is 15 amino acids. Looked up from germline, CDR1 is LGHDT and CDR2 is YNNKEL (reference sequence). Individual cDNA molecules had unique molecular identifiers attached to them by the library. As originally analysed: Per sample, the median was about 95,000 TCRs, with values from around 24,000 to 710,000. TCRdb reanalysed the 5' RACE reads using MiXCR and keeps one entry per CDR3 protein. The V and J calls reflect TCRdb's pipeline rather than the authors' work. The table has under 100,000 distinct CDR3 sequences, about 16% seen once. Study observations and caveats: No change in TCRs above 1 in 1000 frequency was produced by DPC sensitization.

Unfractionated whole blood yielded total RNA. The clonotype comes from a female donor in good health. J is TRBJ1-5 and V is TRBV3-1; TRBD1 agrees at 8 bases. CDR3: CASSQAGQGNQPQHF. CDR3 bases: TGTGCCAGCAGCCAAGCCGGACAGGGAAATCAGCCCCAGCATTTT.